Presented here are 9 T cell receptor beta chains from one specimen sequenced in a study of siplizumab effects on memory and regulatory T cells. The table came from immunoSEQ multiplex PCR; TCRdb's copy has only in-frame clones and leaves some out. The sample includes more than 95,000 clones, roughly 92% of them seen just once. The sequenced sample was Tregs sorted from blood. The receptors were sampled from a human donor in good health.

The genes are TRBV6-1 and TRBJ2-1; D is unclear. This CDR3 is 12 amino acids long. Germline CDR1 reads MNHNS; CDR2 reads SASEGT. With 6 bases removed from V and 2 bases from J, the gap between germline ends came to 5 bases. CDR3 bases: TGTGCCAGCAGGACAACCTACAATGAGCAGTTCTTC. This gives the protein CASRTTYNEQFF.

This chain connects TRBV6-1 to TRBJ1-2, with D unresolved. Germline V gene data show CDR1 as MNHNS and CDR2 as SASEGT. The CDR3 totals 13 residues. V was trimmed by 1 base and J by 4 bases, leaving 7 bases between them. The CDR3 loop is CASSEGFSYGYTF. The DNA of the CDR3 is TGTGCCAGCAGTGAAGGGTTCAGCTATGGCTACACCTTC.

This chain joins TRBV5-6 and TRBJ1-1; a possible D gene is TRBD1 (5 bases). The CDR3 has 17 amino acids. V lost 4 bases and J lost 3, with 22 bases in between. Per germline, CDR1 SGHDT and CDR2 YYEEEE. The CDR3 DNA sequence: TGTGCCAGCAGCGGATTCCGGGGCCTAACGCCCGACACTGAAGCTTTCTTT. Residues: CASSGFRGLTPDTEAFF.

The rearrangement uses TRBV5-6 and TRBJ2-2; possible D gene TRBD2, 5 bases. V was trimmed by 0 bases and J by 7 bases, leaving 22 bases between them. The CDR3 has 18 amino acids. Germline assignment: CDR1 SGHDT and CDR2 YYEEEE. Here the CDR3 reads CASSLAGSGGLSFGELFF. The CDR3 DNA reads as TGTGCCAGCAGCTTGGCGGGGAGTGGTGGATTATCCTTCGGGGAGCTGTTTTTT.

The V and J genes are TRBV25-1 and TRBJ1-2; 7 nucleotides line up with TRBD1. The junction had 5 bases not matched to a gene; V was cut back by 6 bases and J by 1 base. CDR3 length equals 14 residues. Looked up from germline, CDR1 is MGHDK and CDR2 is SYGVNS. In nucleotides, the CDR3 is TGTGCCAGCAGCCGACAGGGAATTAACTATGGCTACACCTTC. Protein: CASSRQGINYGYTF.

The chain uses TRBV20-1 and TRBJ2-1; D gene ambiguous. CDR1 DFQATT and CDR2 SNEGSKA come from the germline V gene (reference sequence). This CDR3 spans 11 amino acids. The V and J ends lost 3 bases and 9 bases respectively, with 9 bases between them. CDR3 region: CSASVPSEQFF. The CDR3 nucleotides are TGCAGTGCTAGCGTTCCCAGTGAGCAGTTCTTC.

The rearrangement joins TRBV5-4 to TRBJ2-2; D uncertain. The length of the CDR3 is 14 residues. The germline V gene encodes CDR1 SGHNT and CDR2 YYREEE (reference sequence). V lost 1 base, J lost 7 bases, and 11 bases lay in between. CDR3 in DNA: TGTGCCAGCAGCTTGAATGGTGGTGTCGGGGAGCTGTTTTTT. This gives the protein CASSLNGGVGELFF.

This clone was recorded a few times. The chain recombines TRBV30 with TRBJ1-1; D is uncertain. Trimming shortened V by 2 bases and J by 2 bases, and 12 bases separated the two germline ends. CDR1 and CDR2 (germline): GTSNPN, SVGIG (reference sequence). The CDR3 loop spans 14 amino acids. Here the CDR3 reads CAWSLGAVNTEAFF. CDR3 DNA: TGTGCCTGGAGTCTAGGAGCGGTCAACACTGAAGCTTTCTTT. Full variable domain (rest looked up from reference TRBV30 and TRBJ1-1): SQTIHQWPATLVQPVGSPLSLECTVEGTSNPNLYWYRQAAGRGLQLLFYSVGIGQISSEVPQNLSASRPQDRQFILSSKKLLLSDSGFYLCAWSLGAVNTEAFFGQGTRLTVV.

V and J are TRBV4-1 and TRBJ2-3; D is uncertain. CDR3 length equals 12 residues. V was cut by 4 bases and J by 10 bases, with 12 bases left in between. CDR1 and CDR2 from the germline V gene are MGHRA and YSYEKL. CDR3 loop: CASSLRTQAQYF. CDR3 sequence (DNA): TGCGCCAGCAGCCTTCGAACGCAGGCGCAGTATTTT.